This T cell receptor (beta chain) was recorded in a study of blood T cells in healthy people across ages. The study's findings and limits: The recorded TCR beta diversity per million T cells decreased in a roughly linear manner with age. Both higher diversity and more naive CD4+ cells marked long-lived donors when set against aged donors. It was held that the diversity estimates obtained from one million T cells were underestimates.

Comment on this clonotype: Its cognate antigen is unknown.

Trimming shortened V by 5 bases and J by 13 bases, and 15 bases separated the two germline ends. The CDR3 is made up of 12 amino acids. Germline V gene sequence: CDR1 SNHLY, CDR2 FYNNEI. With a J-beta primer mix and a sample-barcoded 5' primer, a second PCR ran about 7 to 12 cycles. No fewer than 2.5 million CDR3-containing paired-end reads came from each sample. TCRdb called the 5' RACE reads again in MiXCR, with one record for every CDR3 protein. Counted here are 1.5 million to 2 million distinct CDR3 sequences, 49% occurring once; the ten biggest clones make up approximately 2%. Sequencing was done on a sample of blood. This sequence was found in a woman aged 40 to 50 in good health. The chain recombines TRBV2 with TRBJ2-4; D tentatively reads TRBD1 or TRBD2 (5 bases each). The CDR3 loop reads CASSTGPREQYF. The CDR3 DNA sequence: TGTGCCAGCAGTACGGGACCCCGAGAGCAGTACTTC.